These T cell receptor beta chains were read from a single sample in a study of human T cells and chemical hapten exposure. TCRdb analysed the RACE reads with MiXCR anew, one entry per CDR3 protein. This repertoire shows around 100,000 distinct CDR3 sequences, approximately 11% found once; its top ten account for under 4.5%. The sample consisted of whole blood, taken in connection with sensitization to the hapten diphenylcyclopropenone (DPC). All receptors come from a woman aged 40 to 55 with alopecia areata. Some clones in this sample may be carry-over from other donors' samples. CDR3s include the opening cysteine and the closing phenylalanine or tryptophan.

>12|TRBJ2-7|TRBV30
CAWKRVGNEQYF
>14|TRBJ2-1|TRBV29-1
CSVAPSGGGDEQFF
>10|TRBJ2-7|TRBV6-5
CASSYPEQYF
>19|TRBJ2-2|TRBV4-3
CASSLLGLAGGMNTGELFF
>15|TRBJ2-5|TRBV19
CASKKTQGSGETQYF
>14|TRBJ2-2|TRBV7-2
CASTAGAITGELFF
>12|TRBJ1-2|TRBV29-1
CSVLTGEGGYTF
>16|TRBJ2-5|TRBV7-2
CASSLSSRGGQETQYF
>17|TRBJ2-3|TRBV4-3
CASSQDTRGSSTDTQYF
>13|TRBJ2-7|TRBV30
CAWLGAGADEQYF
>13|TRBJ1-2|TRBV7-2
CASSLGDRGGYTF
>15|TRBJ1-3|TRBV3-1
CASSPVRPSGNTIYF
>13|TRBJ2-1|TRBV10-2
CASSKRDGNEQFF
>14|TRBJ2-2|TRBV6-2/TRBV6-3
CASSRGRDTGELFF
>13|TRBJ1-1|TRBV24-1
CATETWEDGEAFF
>12|TRBJ1-6|TRBV20-1
CSARDSGSPLHF
>14|TRBJ1-3|TRBV30
CAWSGGGSGNTIYF
>16|TRBJ1-2|TRBV7-2
CASSLGFMQGLSGYTF
>16|TRBJ2-2|TRBV4-3
CASSQGAGGDTGELFF
>16|TRBJ1-1|TRBV15
CATSGPGLYMNTEAFF
>15|TRBJ2-3|TRBV7-3
CASSLLAGPSDTQYF
>13|TRBJ1-2|TRBV4-3
CASSQYREDGYTF
>15|TRBJ1-2|TRBV4-2
CASSQDRAADYGYTF
>14|TRBJ1-2|TRBV7-9
CASSFGDGNYGYTF
>15|TRBJ2-7|TRBV12-3/TRBV12-4
CASRSTSGSSYEQYF
>16|TRBJ2-1|TRBV7-9
CASSLFSGRAANEQFF
>14|TRBJ1-3|TRBV20-1
CSARGQGSENTIYF
>14|TRBJ1-2|TRBV7-2
CASSLGQANYGYTF
>12|TRBJ2-7|TRBV6-6
CASSYEDYEQYF
>16|TRBJ2-7|TRBV12-3/TRBV12-4
CASTLYTSGRPSEQYF
>18|TRBJ2-1|TRBV27
CASSPWTSGRVFYNEQFF
>15|TRBJ1-1|TRBV9
CASSTLGTTNTEAFF
>11|TRBJ2-4|TRBV20-1
CSAGQGNIQYF
>13|TRBJ2-7|TRBV9
CASSLRDSYEQYF
>17|TRBJ1-3|TRBV6-6
CASSYFGVPSSGNTIYF
>14|TRBJ1-2|TRBV19
CASSRDRANYGYTF
>15|TRBJ1-5|TRBV6-6
CASSWTGGGNQPQHF
>12|TRBJ2-3|TRBV20-1
CSASGNPDTQYF
>11|TRBJ1-1|TRBV29-1
CSVADTGGAFF
>13|TRBJ1-1|TRBV18
CASSPGTAIEAFF
>14|TRBJ2-3|TRBV5-5
CASIMAGYTDTQYF
>14|TRBJ1-5|TRBV11-2
CASSLVPGNQPQHF
>14|TRBJ2-1|TRBV28
CASSWTITRGEQFF
>14|TRBJ1-1|TRBV20-1
CSARLTGGSTEAFF
>16|TRBJ2-1|TRBV9
CASSPQWTGSYNEQFF
>16|TRBJ2-2|TRBV5-1
CASSLITGSGTGELFF
>17|TRBJ2-6|TRBV5-6
CASSLSGRSSGANVLTF
>13|TRBJ1-4|TRBV4-3
CASSPQPNEKLFF
>14|TRBJ2-7|TRBV27
CASSPGTGPYEQYF
>13|TRBJ2-2|TRBV7-6
CASSLSNTGELFF
>12|TRBJ1-1|TRBV12-5
CASTATNTEAFF
>15|TRBJ2-2|TRBV12-3/TRBV12-4
CASRREQANTGELFF
>11|TRBJ2-5|TRBV7-2
CASSFLETQYF
>16|TRBJ2-3|TRBV7-9
CASSPVAGGSTDTQYF